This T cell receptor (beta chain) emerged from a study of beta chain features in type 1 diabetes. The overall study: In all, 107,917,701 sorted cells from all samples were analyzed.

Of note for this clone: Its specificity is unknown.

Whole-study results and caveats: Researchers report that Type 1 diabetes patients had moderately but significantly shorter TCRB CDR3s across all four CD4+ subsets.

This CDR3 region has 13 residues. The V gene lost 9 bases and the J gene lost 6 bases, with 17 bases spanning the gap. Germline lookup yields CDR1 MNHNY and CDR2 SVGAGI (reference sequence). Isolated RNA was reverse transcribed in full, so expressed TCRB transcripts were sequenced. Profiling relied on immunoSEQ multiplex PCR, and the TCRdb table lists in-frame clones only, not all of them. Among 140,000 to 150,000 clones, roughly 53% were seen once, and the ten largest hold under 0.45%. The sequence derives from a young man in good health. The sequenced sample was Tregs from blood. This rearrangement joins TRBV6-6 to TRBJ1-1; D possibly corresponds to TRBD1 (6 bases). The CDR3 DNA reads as TGTGCCAGTGGTGGCAGGGGTTGGGCTGAAGCTTTCTTT. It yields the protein CASGGRGWAEAFF.